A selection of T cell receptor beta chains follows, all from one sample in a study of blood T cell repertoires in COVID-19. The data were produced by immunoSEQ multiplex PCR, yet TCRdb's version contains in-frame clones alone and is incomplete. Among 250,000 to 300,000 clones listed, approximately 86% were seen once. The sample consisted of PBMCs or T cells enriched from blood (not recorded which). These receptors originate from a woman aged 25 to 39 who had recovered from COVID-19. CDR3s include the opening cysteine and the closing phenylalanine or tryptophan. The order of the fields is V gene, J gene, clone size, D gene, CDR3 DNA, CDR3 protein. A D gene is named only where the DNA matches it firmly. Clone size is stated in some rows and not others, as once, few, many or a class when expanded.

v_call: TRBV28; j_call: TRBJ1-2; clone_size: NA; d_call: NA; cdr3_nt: TGTGCCAGCAGTACCGACAGTTATGGCTACACCTTC; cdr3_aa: CASSTDSYGYTF
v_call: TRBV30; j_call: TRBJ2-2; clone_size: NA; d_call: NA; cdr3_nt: TGTGCCTGGAGTATCGGACAGCTCACCGGGGAGCTGTTTTTT; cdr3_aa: CAWSIGQLTGELFF
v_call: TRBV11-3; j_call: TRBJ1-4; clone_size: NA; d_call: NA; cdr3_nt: TGTGCCAGCAGCTATCGACAGTCAACTAATGAAAAACTGTTTTTT; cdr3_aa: CASSYRQSTNEKLFF
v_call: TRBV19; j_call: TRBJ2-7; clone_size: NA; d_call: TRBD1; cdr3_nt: TGTGCCAGTAGTTCCCTGACAGGGTCGGGCTACGAGCAGTACTTC; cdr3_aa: CASSSLTGSGYEQYF
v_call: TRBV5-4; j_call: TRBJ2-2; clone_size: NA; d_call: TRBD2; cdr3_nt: TGTGCCAGCAGCGGGGGTTTCGGGAGGGTTCTCGGCGGGGAGCTGTTTTTT; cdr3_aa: CASSGGFGRVLGGELFF
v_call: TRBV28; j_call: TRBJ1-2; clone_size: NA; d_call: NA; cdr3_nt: TGTGCCAGCAGTTTAGCGCCCTATGGCTACACCTTC; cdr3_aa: CASSLAPYGYTF
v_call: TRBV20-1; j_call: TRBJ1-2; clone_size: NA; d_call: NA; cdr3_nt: TGCAACCTCCCGGCTAACTATGGCTACACCTTC; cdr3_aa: CNLPANYGYTF
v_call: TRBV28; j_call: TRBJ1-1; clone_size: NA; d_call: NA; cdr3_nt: TGTGCCAGCAGTTTCTTGCCAGGTCAAAACACTGAAGCTTTCTTT; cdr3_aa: CASSFLPGQNTEAFF
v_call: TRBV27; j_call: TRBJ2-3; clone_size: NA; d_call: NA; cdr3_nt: TGTGCCAGCAGTTTCAGGTCAGGGACAGATACGCAGTATTTT; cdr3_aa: CASSFRSGTDTQYF
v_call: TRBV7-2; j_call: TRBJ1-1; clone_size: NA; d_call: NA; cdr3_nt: TGTGCCAGCAGCTTACTGGGACAGAACACTGAAGCTTTCTTT; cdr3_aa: CASSLLGQNTEAFF
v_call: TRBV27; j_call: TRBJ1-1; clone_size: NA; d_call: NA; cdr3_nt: TGTGCCAGCAGTTTAGGCCCCGGGGGTACTGAAGCTTTCTTT; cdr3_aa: CASSLGPGGTEAFF
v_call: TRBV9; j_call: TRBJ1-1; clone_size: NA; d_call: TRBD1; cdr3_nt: TGTGCCAGCAGTGGGACAGGGGAGGGGGAAGCTTTCTTT; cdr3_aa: CASSGTGEGEAFF
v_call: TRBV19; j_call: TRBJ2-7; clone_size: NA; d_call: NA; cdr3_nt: TGTGCCAGTAGTATAGATCTGGAGTTCAAAGCCTACGAGCAGTACTTC; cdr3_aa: CASSIDLEFKAYEQYF
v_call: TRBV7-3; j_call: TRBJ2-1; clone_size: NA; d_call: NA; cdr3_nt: TGTGCCAGCAGCTCACCCGGGGGTGAGCAGTTCTTC; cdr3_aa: CASSSPGGEQFF
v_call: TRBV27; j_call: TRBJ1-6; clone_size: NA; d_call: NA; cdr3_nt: TGTGCCAGCAGCTCTTATCTAGTCAATTCACCCCTCCACTTT; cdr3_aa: CASSSYLVNSPLHF
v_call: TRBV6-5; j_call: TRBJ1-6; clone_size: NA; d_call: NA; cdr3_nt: TGTGCCACCTCCGGGGACTTTAATTCACCCCTCCACTTT; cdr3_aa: CATSGDFNSPLHF
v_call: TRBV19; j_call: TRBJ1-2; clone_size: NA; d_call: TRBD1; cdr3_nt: TGTGCCAGTCGTTTTGGGACAGCAGCTAACTATGGCTACACCTTC; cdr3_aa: CASRFGTAANYGYTF
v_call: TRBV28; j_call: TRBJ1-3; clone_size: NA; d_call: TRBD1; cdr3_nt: TGTGCCAGCAGTTTAGTCAACAGGGGGCATTATTTT; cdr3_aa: CASSLVNRGHYF
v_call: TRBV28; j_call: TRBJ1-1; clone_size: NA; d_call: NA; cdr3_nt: TGTGCCAGCAGTTTAGACAGAAAAGCTTTCTTT; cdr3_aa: CASSLDRKAFF
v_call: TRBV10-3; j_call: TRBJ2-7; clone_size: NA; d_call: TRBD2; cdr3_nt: TGTGCCATCTTCCGAAGGACTAGCGGGAGAGAGCAGTACTTC; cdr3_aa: CAIFRRTSGREQYF
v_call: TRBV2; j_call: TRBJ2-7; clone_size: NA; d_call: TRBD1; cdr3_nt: TGTGCCAGGTCTCCACTACAGGGGGGGCAGTACTTC; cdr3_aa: CARSPLQGGQYF
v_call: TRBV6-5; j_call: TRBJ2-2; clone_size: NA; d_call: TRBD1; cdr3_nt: TGTGCCAGCAGTTCTCAGACAGGGCAGGCCGGGGAGCTGTTTTTT; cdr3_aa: CASSSQTGQAGELFF
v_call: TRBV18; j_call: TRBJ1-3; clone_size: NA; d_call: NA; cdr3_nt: TGTGCCAGCTCACCACTGACTGAATCTGGAAACACCATATATTTT; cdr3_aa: CASSPLTESGNTIYF
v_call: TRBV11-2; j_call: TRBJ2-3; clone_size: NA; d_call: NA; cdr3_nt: TGTGCCAGCAGCTCCCTGCGGGGACGGAGGACAGATACGCAGTATTTT; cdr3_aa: CASSSLRGRRTDTQYF
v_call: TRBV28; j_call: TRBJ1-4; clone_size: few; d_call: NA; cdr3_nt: TGTGCCAGCAGTTCCACCCCCGCCGGGACTGACGTTGGAAAACTGTTTTTT; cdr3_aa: CASSSTPAGTDVGKLFF
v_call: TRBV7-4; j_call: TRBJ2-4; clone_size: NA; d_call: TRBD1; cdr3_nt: TGTGCCAGCAGCCCCGGACAGGGTCCTCCCTTAGGCAAAAACATTCAGTACTTC; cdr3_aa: CASSPGQGPPLGKNIQYF
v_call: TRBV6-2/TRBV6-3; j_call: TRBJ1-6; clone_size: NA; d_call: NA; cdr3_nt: TGTGCCAGCAGTGATGTAACAGGGATTTATAATTCACCCCTCCACTTT; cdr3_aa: CASSDVTGIYNSPLHF
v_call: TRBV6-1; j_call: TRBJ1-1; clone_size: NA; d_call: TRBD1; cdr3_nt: TGTGCCAGCAGTGAACCGTTTAGGGGACAGGGTTTTTTCACTGAAGCTTTCTTT; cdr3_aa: CASSEPFRGQGFFTEAFF
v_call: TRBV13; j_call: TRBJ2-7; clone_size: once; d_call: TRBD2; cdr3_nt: TGTGCCAGCAGCTCTAGCGGGGACTACGAGCAGTACTTC; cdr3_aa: CASSSSGDYEQYF
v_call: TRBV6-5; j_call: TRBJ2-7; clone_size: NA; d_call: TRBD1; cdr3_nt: TGTGCCAGCAGGCGGACAGGCTTATCCTACGAGCAGTACTTC; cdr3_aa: CASRRTGLSYEQYF
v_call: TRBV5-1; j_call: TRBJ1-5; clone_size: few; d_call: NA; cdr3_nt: TGCGCCAGCAGCTTGGACTCGGAGCAGCCCCAGCATTTT; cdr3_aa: CASSLDSEQPQHF
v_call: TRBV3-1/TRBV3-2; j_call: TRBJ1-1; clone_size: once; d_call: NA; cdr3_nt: TGTGCCAGCAGGGACCAGGGCAACACTGAAGCTTTCTTT; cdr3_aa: CASRDQGNTEAFF
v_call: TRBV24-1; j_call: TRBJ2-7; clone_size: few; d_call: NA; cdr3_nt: TGTGCCACCAGTGACTCCCGACTGACTTTCAACCACGAGCAGTACTTC; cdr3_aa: CATSDSRLTFNHEQYF
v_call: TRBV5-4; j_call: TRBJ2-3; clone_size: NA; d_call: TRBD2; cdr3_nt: TGTGCCAGCAGGCTAGCGGTCCATTCTGCCACAGATACGCAGTATTTT; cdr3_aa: CASRLAVHSATDTQYF
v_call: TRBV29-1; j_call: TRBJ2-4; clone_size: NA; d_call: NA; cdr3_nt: TGCAGCGCCCTCGTGGCCAAAAACATTCAGTACTTC; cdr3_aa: CSALVAKNIQYF
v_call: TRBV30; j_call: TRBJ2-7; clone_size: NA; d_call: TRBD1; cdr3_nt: TGTGCCTGGATTGATACAGGGGGCTACGAGCAGTACTTC; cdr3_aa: CAWIDTGGYEQYF
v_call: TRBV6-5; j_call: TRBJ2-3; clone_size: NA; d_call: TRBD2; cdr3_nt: TGTGCCAGCAGTCCGGGACTAGCGTCAGATACGCAGTATTTT; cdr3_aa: CASSPGLASDTQYF
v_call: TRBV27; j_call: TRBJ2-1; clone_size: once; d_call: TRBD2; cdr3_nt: TGTGCCAGCAGTTCTGGGCGGACTAGCGGGATATGGTCGTACGATGAGCAGTTCTTC; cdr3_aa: CASSSGRTSGIWSYDEQFF
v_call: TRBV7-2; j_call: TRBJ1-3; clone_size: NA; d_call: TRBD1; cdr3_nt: TGTGCCAGCAGCTTAAGGTTACAGGGGGGTTTTGCAGGAAACACCATATATTTT; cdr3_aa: CASSLRLQGGFAGNTIYF
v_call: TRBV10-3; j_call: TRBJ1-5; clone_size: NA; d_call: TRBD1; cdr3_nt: TGTGCCACGCAGACAGGGATTAGCAATCAGCCCCAGCATTTT; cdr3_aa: CATQTGISNQPQHF
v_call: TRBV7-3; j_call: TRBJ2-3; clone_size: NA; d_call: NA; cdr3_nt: TGTGCCAGCAGCGCACGGACAGAAATAGATACGCAGTATTTT; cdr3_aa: CASSARTEIDTQYF
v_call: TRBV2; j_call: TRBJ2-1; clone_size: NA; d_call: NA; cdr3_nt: TGTGCCAGCAGCGAACAACTAAGCTCCTACAATGAGCAGTTCTTC; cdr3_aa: CASSEQLSSYNEQFF
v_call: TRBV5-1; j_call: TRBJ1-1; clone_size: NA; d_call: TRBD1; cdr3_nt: TGCGCCAGCAGCTTGGGGTACAGGGGGCGTATTGGCTGGACTGAAGCTTTCTTT; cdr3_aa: CASSLGYRGRIGWTEAFF
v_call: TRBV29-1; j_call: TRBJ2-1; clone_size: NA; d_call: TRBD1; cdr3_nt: TGCAGCGTTGCCCGACAGGGGGCTGCGGACAATGAGCAGTTCTTC; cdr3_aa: CSVARQGAADNEQFF
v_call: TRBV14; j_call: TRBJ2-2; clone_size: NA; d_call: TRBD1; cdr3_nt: TGTGCCAGCAGCCCTTGGACAGGGCGGTTCGGGGAGCTGTTTTTT; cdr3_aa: CASSPWTGRFGELFF
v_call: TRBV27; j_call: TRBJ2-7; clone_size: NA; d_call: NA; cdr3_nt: TGTGCCAGCAACCCGGACAGTTCCTCCTACGAGCAGTACTTC; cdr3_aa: CASNPDSSSYEQYF
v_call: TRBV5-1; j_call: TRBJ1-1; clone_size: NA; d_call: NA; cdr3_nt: TGCGCCAGCAGCTGGCAGGCCGAGAACACTGAAGCTTTCTTT; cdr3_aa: CASSWQAENTEAFF
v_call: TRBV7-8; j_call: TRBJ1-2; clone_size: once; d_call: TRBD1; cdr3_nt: TGTGCCAGCAGCACTAGACAGGGCTATGGCTACACCTTC; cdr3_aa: CASSTRQGYGYTF
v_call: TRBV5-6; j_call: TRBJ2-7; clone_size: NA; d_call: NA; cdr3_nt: TGTGCCAGCAGCTTGGCCGGACAGTTCCGGAGTGGGGCCTACGAGCAGTACTTC; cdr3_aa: CASSLAGQFRSGAYEQYF
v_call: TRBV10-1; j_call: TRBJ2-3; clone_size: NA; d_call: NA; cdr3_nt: TGCGCCAGCAGTATCGACTCCGCCACAGATACGCAGTATTTT; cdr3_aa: CASSIDSATDTQYF
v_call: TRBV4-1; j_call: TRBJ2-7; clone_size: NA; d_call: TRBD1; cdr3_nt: TGCGCCAGCAGCCAGGGACAGGGCACCTACGAGCAGTACTTC; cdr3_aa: CASSQGQGTYEQYF
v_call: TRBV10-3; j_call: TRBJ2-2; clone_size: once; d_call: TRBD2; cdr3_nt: TGTGCCATCAGTGGGACTAGCCGGACCGGGGAGCTGTTTTTT; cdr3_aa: CAISGTSRTGELFF
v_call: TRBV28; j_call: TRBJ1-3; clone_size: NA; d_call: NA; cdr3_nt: TGTGCCAGCAGAGCCTCAGGGTCTGGAAACACCATATATTTT; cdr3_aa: CASRASGSGNTIYF
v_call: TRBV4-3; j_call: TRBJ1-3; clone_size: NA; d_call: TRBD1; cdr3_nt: TGCGCCAGCAGCCAAGTTCGCCGGACAGGGGTCACTGGAAACACCATATATTTT; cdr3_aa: CASSQVRRTGVTGNTIYF
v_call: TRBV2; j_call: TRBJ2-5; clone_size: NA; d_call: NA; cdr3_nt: TGTGCCAGCAATTTGCTAGGACTCCAAGAGACCCAGTACTTC; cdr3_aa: CASNLLGLQETQYF
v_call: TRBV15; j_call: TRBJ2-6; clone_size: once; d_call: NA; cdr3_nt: TGTGCCACCAGCAGAGACACCTACTCTGGGGCCAACGTCCTGACTTTC; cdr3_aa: CATSRDTYSGANVLTF
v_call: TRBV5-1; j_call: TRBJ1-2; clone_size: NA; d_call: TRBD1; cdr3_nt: TGCGCCAGCAGTCCCGTCCACCAGGGGGCCGGCTACACCTTC; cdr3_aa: CASSPVHQGAGYTF